This TCR beta chain is from a study of blood T cell repertoires in COVID-19. Clones were sequenced by immunoSEQ multiplex PCR, and TCRdb holds only the in-frame ones, with some missing. The table shows about 160,000 clones, with roughly 87% occurring only once. CDR1 and CDR2 from the germline V gene are SGHTA and FQGNSA. V lost 5 bases and J lost 5; bases outside the gene matches: 6. This CDR3 is 14 amino acids long. Sequencing used PBMCs or T cells enriched from blood (not recorded which). The sequence was obtained from a woman aged 50 to 60 who had recovered from COVID-19. The J gene is TRBJ2-5, the V gene TRBV7-2, with TRBD1 matching 9 bases. The CDR3 nucleotides are TGTGCCAGCAGCCCCACAGGGGGCGGCGAGACCCAGTACTTC. This translates into CASSPTGGGETQYF.